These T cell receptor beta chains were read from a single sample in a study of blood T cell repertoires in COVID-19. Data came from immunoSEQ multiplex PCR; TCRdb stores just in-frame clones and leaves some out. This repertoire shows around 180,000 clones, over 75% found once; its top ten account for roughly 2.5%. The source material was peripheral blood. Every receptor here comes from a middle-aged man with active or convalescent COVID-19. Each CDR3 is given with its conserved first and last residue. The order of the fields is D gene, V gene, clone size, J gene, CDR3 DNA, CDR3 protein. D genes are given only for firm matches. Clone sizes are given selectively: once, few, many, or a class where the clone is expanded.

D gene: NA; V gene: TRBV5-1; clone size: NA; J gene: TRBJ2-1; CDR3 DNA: TGCGCCAGCAGCTTGGACTTGCCAAACAATGAGCAGTTCTTC; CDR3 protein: CASSLDLPNNEQFF
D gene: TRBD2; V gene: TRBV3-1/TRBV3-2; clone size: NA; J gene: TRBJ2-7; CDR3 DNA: TGTGCCAGCAGCCCAACCCCGGGACTAGATATGGGGCAGTACTTC; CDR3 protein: CASSPTPGLDMGQYF
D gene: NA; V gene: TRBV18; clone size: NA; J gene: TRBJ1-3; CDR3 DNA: TGTGCCAGCTCACCACCTGGGGAGAGCAGAAACACCATATATTTT; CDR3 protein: CASSPPGESRNTIYF
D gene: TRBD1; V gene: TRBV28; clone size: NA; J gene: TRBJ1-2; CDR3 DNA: TGTGCCAGCAGTTGGACAGGTCGGGGCTACACCTTC; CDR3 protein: CASSWTGRGYTF
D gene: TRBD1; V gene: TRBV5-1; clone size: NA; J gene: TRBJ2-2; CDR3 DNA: TGCGCCAGCAGCTATGGACAGGGGGCGTTCACCGGGGAGCTGTTTTTT; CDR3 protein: CASSYGQGAFTGELFF
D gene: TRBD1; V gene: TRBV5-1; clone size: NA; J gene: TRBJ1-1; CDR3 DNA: TGCGCCAGCAGCTCCTTAGACAGGGGACGGAACACTGAAGCTTTCTTT; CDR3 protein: CASSSLDRGRNTEAFF
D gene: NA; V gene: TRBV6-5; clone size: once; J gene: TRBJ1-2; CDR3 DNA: TGTGCCAGCAGTTATGCGTCGGGAGGGGATGGCTACACCTTC; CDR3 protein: CASSYASGGDGYTF
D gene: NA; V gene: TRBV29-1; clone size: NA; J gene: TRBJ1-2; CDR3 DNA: TGCAGCGTTCAGTTCCTGGGGGGGCCGGGCTATGGCTACACCTTC; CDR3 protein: CSVQFLGGPGYGYTF
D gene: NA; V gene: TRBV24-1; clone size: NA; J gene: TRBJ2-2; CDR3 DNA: TGTGCCACCAGTGATTCGGGGGGCGGCACCGGGGAGCTGTTTTTT; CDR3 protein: CATSDSGGGTGELFF
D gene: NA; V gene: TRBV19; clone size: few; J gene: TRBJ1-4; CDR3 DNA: TGTGCCAGTAGTATCATCGGGGGGCCTAATGAAAAACTGTTTTTT; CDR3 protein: CASSIIGGPNEKLFF
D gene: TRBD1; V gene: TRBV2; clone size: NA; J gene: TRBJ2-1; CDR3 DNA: TGTGCCAGCAGTGGGGGACAGGGGATCGATGAGCAGTTCTTC; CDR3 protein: CASSGGQGIDEQFF
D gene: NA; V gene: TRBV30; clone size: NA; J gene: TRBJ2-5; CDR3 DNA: TGTGCCTGGAGTGTAGTTCGACAGGGTCTAGCGCACTCGGGGACCCAGTACTTC; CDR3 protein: CAWSVVRQGLAHSGTQYF
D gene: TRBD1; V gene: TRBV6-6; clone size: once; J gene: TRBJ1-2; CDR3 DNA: TGTGCCAGCACTCAGGGGGCAGGAGGCTACACCTTC; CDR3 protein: CASTQGAGGYTF
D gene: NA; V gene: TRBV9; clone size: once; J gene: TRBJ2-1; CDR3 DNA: TGTGCCAGCAGCGTAGGATCGCAGGGGAAGATCAATGAGCAGTTCTTC; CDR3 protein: CASSVGSQGKINEQFF
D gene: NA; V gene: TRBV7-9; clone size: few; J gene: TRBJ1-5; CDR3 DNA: TGTGCCAGCAGCTCTCACGGCGAGGGTCAGCCCCAGCATTTT; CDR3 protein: CASSSHGEGQPQHF
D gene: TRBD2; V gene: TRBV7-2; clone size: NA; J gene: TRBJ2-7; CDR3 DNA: TGTGCCAGCAGCTTGGAAGGCGGGGGGTCATACGAGCAGTACTTC; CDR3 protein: CASSLEGGGSYEQYF
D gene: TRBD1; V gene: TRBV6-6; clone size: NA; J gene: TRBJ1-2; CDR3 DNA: TGTGCCAGCAGCCAACTTCGGGGACAGGGGGGCTACACCTTC; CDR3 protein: CASSQLRGQGGYTF
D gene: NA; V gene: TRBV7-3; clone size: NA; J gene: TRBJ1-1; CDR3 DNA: TGTGCCAGCAGCTTTGACACCAACACTGAAGCTTTCTTT; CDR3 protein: CASSFDTNTEAFF
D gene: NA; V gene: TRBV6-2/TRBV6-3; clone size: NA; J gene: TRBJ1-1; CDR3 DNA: TGTGCCAGCAGTGACCAGGTGAACACTGAAGCTTTCTTT; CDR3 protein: CASSDQVNTEAFF
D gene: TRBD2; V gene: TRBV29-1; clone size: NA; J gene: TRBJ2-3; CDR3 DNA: TGCAGCGCAGTAGCGGGGGGCCTCCAGAGCACAGATACGCAGTATTTT; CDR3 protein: CSAVAGGLQSTDTQYF
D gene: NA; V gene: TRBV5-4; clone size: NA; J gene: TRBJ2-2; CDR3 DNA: TGTGCCAGCAGCCGGGGATTAGAGGCCGGGGAGCTGTTTTTT; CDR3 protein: CASSRGLEAGELFF
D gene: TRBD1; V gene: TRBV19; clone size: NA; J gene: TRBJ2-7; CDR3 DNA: TGTGCCAGTAGCCCTCAGTGGACAGGGGGAAACTCCTACGAGCAGTACTTC; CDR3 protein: CASSPQWTGGNSYEQYF
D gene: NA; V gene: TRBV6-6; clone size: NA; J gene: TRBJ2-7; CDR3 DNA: TGTGCCAGCAGTACCGGGACACTCTCCTACGAGCAGTACTTC; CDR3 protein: CASSTGTLSYEQYF
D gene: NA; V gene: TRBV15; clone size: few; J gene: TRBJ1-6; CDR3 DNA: TGTGCCACCAGCACGCAAAAAGCAGGGAATTCACCCCTCCACTTT; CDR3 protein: CATSTQKAGNSPLHF
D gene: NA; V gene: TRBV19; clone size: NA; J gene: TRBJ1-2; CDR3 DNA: TGTGCCAGTAGTACCCAGGGTGGCTACACCTTC; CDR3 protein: CASSTQGGYTF
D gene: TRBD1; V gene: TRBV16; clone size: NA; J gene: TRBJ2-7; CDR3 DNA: TGTGCCAGCAGCCAATCCCGAATGGGACAGGGCTACGAGCAGTACTTC; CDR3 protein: CASSQSRMGQGYEQYF
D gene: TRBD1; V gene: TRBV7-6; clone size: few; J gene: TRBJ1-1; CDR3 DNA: TGTGCCAGCAGCTTACAGACAGGGTGGAGCACTGAAGCTTTCTTT; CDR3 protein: CASSLQTGWSTEAFF
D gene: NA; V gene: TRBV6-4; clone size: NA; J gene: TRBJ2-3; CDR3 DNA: TGTGCCAGCAGTGAAATTTTGGGCGATACGCAGTATTTT; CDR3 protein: CASSEILGDTQYF
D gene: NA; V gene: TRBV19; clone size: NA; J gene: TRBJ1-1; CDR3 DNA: TGTGCCAGTAATGCAGGGGTTAACACTGAAGCTTTCTTT; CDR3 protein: CASNAGVNTEAFF
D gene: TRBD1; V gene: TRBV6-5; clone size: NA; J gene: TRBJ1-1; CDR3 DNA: TGTGCCAGCAGTCGTACAGGGGGGGACACTGAAGCTTTCTTT; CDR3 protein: CASSRTGGDTEAFF
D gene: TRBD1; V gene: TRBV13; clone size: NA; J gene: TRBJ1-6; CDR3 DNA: TGTGCCAGCAGCCTAAACAATGAGGGGGCAGCTTCACCCCTCCACTTT; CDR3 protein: CASSLNNEGAASPLHF
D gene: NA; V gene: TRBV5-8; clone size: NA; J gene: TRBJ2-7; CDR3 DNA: TGTGCCAGCAGCACGCGACTATCGGGGGCCTACGAGCAGTACTTC; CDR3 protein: CASSTRLSGAYEQYF
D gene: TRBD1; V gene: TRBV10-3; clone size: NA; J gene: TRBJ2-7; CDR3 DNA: TGTGCCATCGGGGACAGGAGCGACTACGAGCAGTACTTC; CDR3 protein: CAIGDRSDYEQYF
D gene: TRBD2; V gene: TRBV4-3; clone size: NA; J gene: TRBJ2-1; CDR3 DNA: TGCGCCAGCAGCCCTAATAGCGGGGGCTCCTACAATGAGCAGTTCTTC; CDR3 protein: CASSPNSGGSYNEQFF
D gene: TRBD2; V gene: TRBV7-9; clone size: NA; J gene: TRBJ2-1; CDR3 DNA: TGTGCCAGCAGCTTCCGGGACTACCGGTACAATGAGCAGTTCTTC; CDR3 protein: CASSFRDYRYNEQFF
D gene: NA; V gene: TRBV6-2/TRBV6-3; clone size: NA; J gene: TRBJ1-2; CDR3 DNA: TGTGCCAGCAGCTTTTCTACTAACTATGGCTACACCTTC; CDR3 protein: CASSFSTNYGYTF
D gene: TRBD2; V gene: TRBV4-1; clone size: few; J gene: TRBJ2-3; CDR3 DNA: TGCGCCAGCAGCCAAGTGCTAGCGGGGGGTGGCACAGATACGCAGTATTTT; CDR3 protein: CASSQVLAGGGTDTQYF
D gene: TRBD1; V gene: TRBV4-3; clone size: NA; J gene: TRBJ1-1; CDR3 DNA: TGCGCCAGCAGCCAGGGGGACAGGATCATGAACACTGAAGCTTTCTTT; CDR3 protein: CASSQGDRIMNTEAFF
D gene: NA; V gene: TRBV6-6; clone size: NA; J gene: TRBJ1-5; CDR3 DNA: TGTGCCAGCAGTTACCCAGGGGAAGGCAATCAGCCCCAGCATTTT; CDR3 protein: CASSYPGEGNQPQHF
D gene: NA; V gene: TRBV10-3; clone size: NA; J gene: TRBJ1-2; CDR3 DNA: TGTGCCATCAGTGAGACAGATAACTATGGCTACACCTTC; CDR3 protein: CAISETDNYGYTF
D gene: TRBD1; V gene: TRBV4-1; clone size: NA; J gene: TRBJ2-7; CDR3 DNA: TGCGCCAGCAGCCAAGCCCCCTTGGCAGGGGGCTACGAGCAGTACTTC; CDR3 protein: CASSQAPLAGGYEQYF
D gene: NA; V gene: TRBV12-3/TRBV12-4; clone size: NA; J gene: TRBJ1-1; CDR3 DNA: TGTGCCAGCAGTCTCAAGGCGGCGTCTGAAGCTTTCTTT; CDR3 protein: CASSLKAASEAFF
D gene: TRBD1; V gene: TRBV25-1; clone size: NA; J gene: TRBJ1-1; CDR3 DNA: TGTGCCAGCAGTGAGCGACAGGGGGATTCGGCTTTCTTT; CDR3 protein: CASSERQGDSAFF
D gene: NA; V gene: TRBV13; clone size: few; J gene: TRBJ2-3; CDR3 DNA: TGTGCCAGCAGCTTACTTTCTACGCAGTATTTT; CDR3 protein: CASSLLSTQYF
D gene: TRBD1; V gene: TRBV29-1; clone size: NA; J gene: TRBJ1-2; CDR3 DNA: TGCAGCGTTGAAACAGGGGCCTATGGCTACACCTTC; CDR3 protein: CSVETGAYGYTF
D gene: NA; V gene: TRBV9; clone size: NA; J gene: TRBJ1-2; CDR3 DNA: TGTGCCAGCAGCGTGTTGCACGAGCCGGAGTATGGCTACACCTTC; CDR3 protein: CASSVLHEPEYGYTF
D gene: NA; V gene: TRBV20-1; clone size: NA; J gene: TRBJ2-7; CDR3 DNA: TGCAGTGCTAGTTACGGGGGGCAGGGCGTCCTGGGGCAGTACTTC; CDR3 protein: CSASYGGQGVLGQYF
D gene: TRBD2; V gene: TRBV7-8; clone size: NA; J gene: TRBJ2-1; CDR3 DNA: TGTGCCAGCAGCCCGCGAAATATACTAGCGGCGAAGAGCAATGAGCAGTTCTTC; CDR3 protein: CASSPRNILAAKSNEQFF
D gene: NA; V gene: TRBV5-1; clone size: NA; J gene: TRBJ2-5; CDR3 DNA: TGCGCCAGCAGCTTCGGTTACGGGGAGACCCAGTACTTC; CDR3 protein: CASSFGYGETQYF
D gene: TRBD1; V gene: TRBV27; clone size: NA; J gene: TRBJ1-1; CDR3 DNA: TGTGCCAGCAGTTTACGGCAGACAGGGGCTCTGAACACTGAAGCTTTCTTT; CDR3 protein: CASSLRQTGALNTEAFF
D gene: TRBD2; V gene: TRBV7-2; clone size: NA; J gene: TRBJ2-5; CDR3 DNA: TGTGCCAGCAGCTCAGTAGCGGGGGGATGGCTTCAAGAGACCCAGTACTTC; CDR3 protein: CASSSVAGGWLQETQYF
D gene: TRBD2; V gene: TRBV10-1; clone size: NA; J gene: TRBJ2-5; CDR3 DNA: TGCGCCAGCAGTGAGTCCATACTAGCGGGCAAAGAGACCCAGTACTTC; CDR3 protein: CASSESILAGKETQYF
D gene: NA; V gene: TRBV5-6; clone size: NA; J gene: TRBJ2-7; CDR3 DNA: TGTGCCAGCAGCCCGGGGGACAGCTCCTACGAGCAGTACTTC; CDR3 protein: CASSPGDSSYEQYF
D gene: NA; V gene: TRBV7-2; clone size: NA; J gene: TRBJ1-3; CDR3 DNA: TGTGCCAGCAGCTTACGGGTGGCACTTACTGGAAACACCATATATTTT; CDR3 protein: CASSLRVALTGNTIYF
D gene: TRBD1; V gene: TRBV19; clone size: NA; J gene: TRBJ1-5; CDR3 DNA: TGTGCCAGTAGATGGGACAGGGATCAGCCCCAGCATTTT; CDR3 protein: CASRWDRDQPQHF
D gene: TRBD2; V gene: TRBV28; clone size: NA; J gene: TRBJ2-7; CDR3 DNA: TGTGCCAGCAGTTTAGCGGGGGAAAGCTCCTACGAGCAGTACTTC; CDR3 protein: CASSLAGESSYEQYF
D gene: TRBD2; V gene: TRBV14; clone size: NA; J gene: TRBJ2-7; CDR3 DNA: TGTGCCAGCAGCCCGGGGACTAGCGGTCCCTACGAGCAGTACTTC; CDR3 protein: CASSPGTSGPYEQYF